This T cell receptor (beta chain) was sequenced during a study of T cell responses to AZD1222 COVID-19 vaccine. Germline V gene sequence: CDR1 SGHRS, CDR2 YFSETQ. Trimming stripped 2 bases from V and 0 bases from J, with 10 bases between. This CDR3 comprises 15 residues. Some clones are missing from TCRdb's copy, which holds only in-frame ones; the method was immunoSEQ multiplex PCR. This sample has 90,000 or so clones; around 86% occur once, and the top ten carry more than 7%. The study, taken as a whole, reports: CD4 TCRs linked to vaccination spanned spike, dominating at 160-218 and 743-854. Spike-specific TCR breadth and depth were elevated following two AZD1222 doses. Among AZD1222 vaccinees, only 6 or 7 were seropositive at baseline. Donors, mostly white British, included more females; clonal diversity was possibly underestimated.

Concerning this clone itself: Its cognate antigen is unknown.

The clonotype comes from an adult in good health. The chain couples TRBV5-1 to TRBJ2-3; weak D call: TRBD2 (6 bases). The sample was peripheral blood, taken on day 0 of AZD1222 vaccination. CDR3 in amino acids: CASSFGGTSTDTQYF. CDR3 coding DNA: TGCGCCAGCAGCTTTGGCGGGACTAGCACAGATACGCAGTATTTT.